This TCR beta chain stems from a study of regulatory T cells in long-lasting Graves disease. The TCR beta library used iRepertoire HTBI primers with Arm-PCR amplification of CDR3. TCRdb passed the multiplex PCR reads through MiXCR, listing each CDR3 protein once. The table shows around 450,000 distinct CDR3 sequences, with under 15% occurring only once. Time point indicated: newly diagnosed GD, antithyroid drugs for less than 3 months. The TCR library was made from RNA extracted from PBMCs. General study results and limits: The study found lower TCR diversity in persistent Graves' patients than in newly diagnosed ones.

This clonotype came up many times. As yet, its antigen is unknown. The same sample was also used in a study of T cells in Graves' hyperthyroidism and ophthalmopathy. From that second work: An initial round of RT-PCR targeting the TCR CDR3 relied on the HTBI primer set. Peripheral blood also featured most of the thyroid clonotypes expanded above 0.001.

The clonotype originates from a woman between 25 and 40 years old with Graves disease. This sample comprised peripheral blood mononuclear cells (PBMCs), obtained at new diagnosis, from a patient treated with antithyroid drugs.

The CDR3 is CASSWTSSSTDTQYF. The CDR3 DNA is TGTGCCAGCAGCTGGACTAGCTCTAGCACAGATACGCAGTATTTT. The chain has TRBV7-8 and TRBJ2-3, with 8 nucleotides matching TRBD2. This CDR3 region has 15 residues. Trimming at V came to 4 bases and at J to 0 bases, leaving 3 bases not matched to a gene. The germline V gene encodes CDR1 SGHVS and CDR2 FQNEAQ.